This entry lists 32 T cell receptor beta chains sequenced from one sample in a study of cytomegalovirus exposure and HLA in healthy donors. 60 Vbeta and 13 Jbeta primers were used in PCR. Sequencing used immunoSEQ multiplex PCR; TCRdb keeps in-frame clones, though not all of them. Found here are fewer than 85,000 clones, approximately 70% of them singletons; the top ten hold roughly 4.5%. Sequenced sample: PBMCs. All receptors derive from a man aged 55 to 70 in good health and CMV-seropositive.

The table lists this clone with a few counts. V and J are TRBV4-1 and TRBJ2-5, with 10 positions matching TRBD1. The J call may not be correct, given that the DNA end is closer to TRBJ2-7. The CDR3 runs to 15 residues. CDR1 is MGHRA, CDR2 YSYEKL, per germline. The CDR3 DNA follows: TGCGCCAGCAGCCCGGGACAGGGGAATGGCTACGAGCAGTACTTC. Protein: CASSPGQGNGYEQYF.

V and J are TRBV7-9 and TRBJ2-5; TRBD2 aligns across 7 bases. CDR1 is SEHNR and CDR2 is FQNEAQ in the germline V gene (reference sequence). J was trimmed by 2 bases and V by 1 base; bases with no gene match: 10. The CDR3 runs to 17 residues. CDR3 protein: CASSLGPRAGVQETQYF. CDR3 coding DNA: TGTGCCAGCAGCTTAGGTCCGCGGGCGGGAGTTCAAGAGACCCAGTACTTC.

The chain is built from TRBV6-1 and TRBJ2-2, with TRBD2 identical over 8 bases. CDR3 length: 15 residues. V lost 6 bases to trimming and J lost 5 bases; unmatched junction nucleotides: 8. Germline CDR1 is MNHNS and CDR2 is SASEGT. The CDR3: CASRKGREETGELFF. In nucleotides, the CDR3 is TGTGCCAGCAGAAAGGGGCGGGAGGAAACCGGGGAGCTGTTTTTT.

The chain couples TRBV25-1 to TRBJ1-3, with D unresolved. Germline V gene data show CDR1 as MGHDK and CDR2 as SYGVNS. The CDR3 consists of 15 residues. V shed 4 bases and J shed 0 bases, with 10 bases lying between them. The CDR3 loop reads CASSGHRSSGNTIYF. The CDR3 coding sequence is TGTGCCAGCAGTGGGCATCGCAGCTCTGGAAACACCATATATTTT.

The rearrangement uses TRBV5-6 and TRBJ2-7; a possible D gene is TRBD1 (6 bases). The CDR3 runs 15 residues. Germline assignment: CDR1 SGHDT and CDR2 YYEEEE. V gave up 1 base and J gave up 6 bases, with 17 bases separating them. CDR3 in DNA: TGTGCCAGCAGCTTGACAGGGCAGATGACCCTCGAGCAGTACTTC. This encodes CASSLTGQMTLEQYF.

The V call is TRBV27, the J call TRBJ2-7; 16 bases fit TRBD2. CDR1 is MNHEY and CDR2 is SMNVEV in the germline V gene (reference sequence). Trimming removed 4 bases from V and 4 bases from J; junction bases left unmatched: 13. The CDR3 length is 19 residues. The CDR3 spells CASSSPGLAGGPGGYEQYF. CDR3 bases: TGTGCCAGCAGTTCTCCGGGACTAGCGGGAGGGCCGGGGGGGTACGAGCAGTACTTC.

This clone was detected a few times. The rearrangement uses TRBV7-2 and TRBJ2-2; unclear D gene. The CDR3 has 12 residues. Trimming pared 5 bases from V and 10 bases from J, leaving 11 bases between. Germline values: CDR1 SGHTA, CDR2 FQGNSA. In DNA, the CDR3 is TGTGCCAGCAGCCGATCCATGGCGGAGCTGTTTTTT. Amino acid sequence: CASSRSMAELFF.

V usage is TRBV7-9 and J usage is TRBJ2-1; 15 nucleotides line up with TRBD2. Unmatched junction bases numbered 8, after V lost 3 bases and J lost 2 bases. This CDR3 is built from 19 residues. Germline lookup yields CDR1 SEHNR and CDR2 FQNEAQ (reference sequence). In DNA form, the CDR3 reads TGTGCCAGCAGCTTTCCGGGACTAGCGGGAGGCCGAGCCTACAATGAGCAGTTCTTC. It codes for CASSFPGLAGGRAYNEQFF.

This chain connects TRBV6-5 to TRBJ1-2; 7 nucleotides match TRBD1. The trim removed 10 bases at V and 4 bases at J, leaving 6 bases unmatched. Germline V gene data show CDR1 as MNHEY and CDR2 as SVGAGI. This CDR3 spans 12 amino acids. CDR3 protein: CATTDRFYGYTF. The CDR3 region has the DNA TGTGCCACTACGGACAGGTTCTATGGCTACACCTTC.

There are a few counts of this clone. The genes are TRBV11-3 and TRBJ2-1; 10 nucleotides line up with TRBD2. This CDR3 has 16 amino acids. Trimming took 4 bases from V and 10 from J; bases not matched to a gene: 13. Germline CDR1 SGHNT, CDR2 YENEEA. This CDR3 reads CASSSDRAGGAGEQFF. The CDR3 DNA reads as TGTGCCAGCAGCTCAGATCGAGCGGGAGGGGCTGGGGAGCAGTTCTTC.

This clone was recorded once. The V call is TRBV16, the J call TRBJ2-3; D gene uncertain. The V gene's germline CDR1 is KGHSY and CDR2 FQNENV. The CDR3 has 15 residues. V shed 0 bases and J shed 2 bases, with 9 bases lying between them. CDR3 bases: TGTGCCAGCAGCCAATCTTGGAGAGTCACAGATACGCAGTATTTT. This codes for CASSQSWRVTDTQYF.

This clone was seen a few times. The rearrangement joins TRBV7-2 to TRBJ2-2; D remains unclear. The CDR3 spans 14 residues. The germline gives CDR1 SGHTA, CDR2 FQGNSA. V gave up 3 bases and J gave up 10 bases, with 15 bases separating them. The CDR3 DNA reads as TGTGCCAGCAGCTTCCTGACACGGCGAGAGGAGCTGTTTTTT. Its protein product is CASSFLTRREELFF.

This chain uses TRBV2 with TRBJ2-5; 7 nucleotides line up with TRBD2. Germline loops: CDR1 SNHLY, CDR2 FYNNEI. J gave up 5 bases and V 6 bases, and 9 bases lay outside the gene matches. This CDR3 contains 14 residues. In nucleotides, the CDR3 is TGTGCCAGCAGGGATTTACTAGCGACTGAGACCCAGTACTTC. Amino acid sequence: CASRDLLATETQYF.

The chain couples TRBV2 to TRBJ2-1; TRBD2 agrees at 9 bases. Germline loops: CDR1 SNHLY, CDR2 FYNNEI. Unmatched junction bases numbered 16, after V lost 3 bases and J lost 7 bases. This CDR3 contains 18 residues. In nucleotides, the CDR3 is TGTGCCAGCAGTGAGACCCGACCTGGTAGCGGGAGTTTAAATGAGCAGTTCTTC. Translation gives CASSETRPGSGSLNEQFF.

This clone came up a few times. This chain links TRBV5-1 with TRBJ2-6; possible D gene TRBD1, 6 bases. V was shortened by 3 bases and J by 1 base, with 26 bases between the two germline ends. Germline CDR1 and CDR2: SGHRS and YFSETQ. The CDR3 contains 21 residues. The CDR3 DNA is TGCGCCAGCAGCTCTGGCCGGCTAAAGGGGGACCGCTCTTCTGGGGCCAACGTCCTGACTTTC. As protein: CASSSGRLKGDRSSGANVLTF.

V usage is TRBV19 and J usage is TRBJ2-5, with TRBD2 matching 8 bases. Per the germline V gene, CDR1 is LNHDA and CDR2 is SQIVND (reference sequence). The CDR3 consists of 15 residues. Trimming at V came to 1 base and at J to 6 bases, leaving 7 bases not matched to a gene. Here the CDR3 DNA reads TGTGCCAGTAGTATAGTTCCGGGACTAGAGAAGACCCAGTACTTC. Its translation: CASSIVPGLEKTQYF.

The rearrangement links TRBV30 to TRBJ1-2, with no clear D. With 7 bases removed from V and 0 bases from J, the gap between germline ends came to 12 bases. This CDR3 has 13 residues. CDR1 and CDR2 from the germline V gene are GTSNPN and SVGIG (reference sequence). The CDR3 here is CAFSRRTNYGYTF. The CDR3 coding sequence is TGTGCCTTTAGCAGGAGGACTAACTATGGCTACACCTTC.

CDR3 DNA sequence: TGTGCCAGCAGCAGCGTAGTGGCCTACGAGCAGTACTTC. As protein: CASSSVVAYEQYF. The V gene is TRBV5-6, the J gene TRBJ2-7; D not resolved. Germline CDR1 reads SGHDT; CDR2 reads YYEEEE. This CDR3 contains 13 residues. Trimming shortened V by 4 bases and J by 2 bases, and 10 bases separated the two germline ends.

This clone has a handful of counts. This rearrangement joins TRBV19 to TRBJ1-2; D unresolved. The germline CDR1 and CDR2 sequences are LNHDA and SQIVND (reference sequence). The CDR3 extends over 18 amino acids. V lost 4 bases and J 8 bases, leaving 29 bases between the germline ends. The CDR3 region has the DNA TGTGCCAGTAGTACCCAACGTACGGAACTCACAAGGAGGAAGGGCTACACCTTC. Its translation: CASSTQRTELTRRKGYTF.

This chain uses TRBV4-1 with TRBJ2-7; tentatively, D is TRBD2 (6 bases). The germline CDR1 and CDR2 sequences are MGHRA and YSYEKL. The V gene lost 4 bases and the J gene lost 3 bases, with 13 bases spanning the gap. The CDR3 has 14 residues. The CDR3 nucleotides read TGCGCCAGCAGCCCGACACCGGGAGACTACGAGCAGTACTTC. This sequence encodes CASSPTPGDYEQYF.

This clone has more than one count but fewer than ten. This chain joins TRBV4-2 and TRBJ2-7; 14 positions agree with TRBD2. Unmatched junction bases numbered 9, after V lost 5 bases and J lost 0 bases. CDR3 length: 18 amino acids. CDR1 LGHNA and CDR2 YNFKEQ come from the germline V gene. Written as DNA, the CDR3 is TGTGCCAGCAGCGTGACTAGCGGGAGGGCAGAGACCTCCTACGAGCAGTACTTC. Encoded protein: CASSVTSGRAETSYEQYF.

The V call is TRBV29-1, the J call TRBJ2-7; 11 bases map to TRBD1. V was clipped by 6 bases and J by 5 bases; unmatched bases: 9. This CDR3 is built from 14 residues. The V gene's germline CDR1 is SQVTM and CDR2 ANQGSEA. For the CDR3, the DNA is TGCAGCGTAATTACCGGGACAGGGGGGGACGAGCAGTACTTC. It is translated as CSVITGTGGDEQYF.

To note about this clone: The junction shows a germline mismatch at one end, possibly a read error. J is TRBJ2-7 and V is TRBV28; 9 bases align to TRBD1. In germline, CDR1 is MDHEN, CDR2 SYDVKM. The CDR3 sequence is 14 residues long. The CDR3 sequence is CASSSGQGPFQQHF. The CDR3 nucleotides are TGTGCCAGCAGCTCGGGACAGGGCCCCTTCCAGCAGCACTTC. Full variable domain (rest looked up from reference TRBV28 and TRBJ2-7): DVKVTQSSRYLVKRTGEKVFLECVQDMDHENMFWYRQDPGLGLRLIYFSYDVKMKEKGDIPEGYSVSREKKERFSLILESASTNQTSMYLCASSSGQGPFQQHFGPGTRLTVT.

The rearrangement uses TRBV27 and TRBJ1-2, with 10 bases aligning to TRBD1. V was pared by 6 bases and J by 3 bases, with 4 bases of the junction left unmatched. The CDR3 has 14 residues. CDR1 is MNHEY, CDR2 SMNVEV, per germline (reference sequence). The CDR3 loop is CASSSGQGYYGYTF. In nucleotides, the CDR3 is TGTGCCAGCAGCTCGGGACAGGGGTACTATGGCTACACCTTC.

The V gene is TRBV2, the J gene TRBJ2-1, with 10 bases aligning to TRBD2. This CDR3 spans 15 amino acids. CDR1 is SNHLY and CDR2 is FYNNEI in the germline V gene. Trimming took 6 bases from V and 9 from J; bases not matched to a gene: 11. CDR3: CASSLLAGNLGEQFF. The CDR3, as DNA: TGTGCCAGCAGCTTACTAGCGGGAAATCTCGGTGAGCAGTTCTTC.

Written as DNA, the CDR3 is TGCGCCAGCAGCTTGGCGAGTGAGACCCAGTACTTC. It translates to CASSLASETQYF. The chain couples TRBV5-1 to TRBJ2-5; unclear D gene. The V end lost 0 bases, the J end lost 5 bases, and 5 bases lay between the germline ends. CDR1 and CDR2 from the germline V gene are SGHRS and YFSETQ. CDR3 size: 12 residues.

CDR3 in amino acids: CASSADSANTGELFF. CDR3 nucleotide sequence: TGTGCCAGCAGCGCCGACAGCGCGAACACCGGGGAGCTGTTTTTT. The chain links TRBV7-3 to TRBJ2-2, with D possibly being TRBD1 (5 bases). CDR3 length equals 15 residues. CDR1 is SGHTA, CDR2 FQGTGA, per germline. Trimming took off 5 bases at V and 0 bases at J, with 10 bases between the two ends. Based on the CDR3 plus reference TRBV7-3 and TRBJ2-2, the full variable domain is GAGVSQTPSNKVTEKGKYVELRCDPISGHTALYWYRQSLGQGPEFLIYFQGTGAADDSGLPNDRFFAVRPEGSVSTLKIQRTERGDSAVYLCASSADSANTGELFFGEGSRLTVL.

This chain connects TRBV6-1 to TRBJ2-7, with a weak D call TRBD2 (6 bases). The CDR3 runs 15 residues. The V gene lost 7 bases and the J gene lost 2 bases, with 18 bases spanning the gap. CDR1 and CDR2 (germline): MNHNS, SASEGT. Here the CDR3 reads CASKTDYSGPYEQYF. The DNA of the CDR3 is TGTGCCAGCAAGACAGACTATAGCGGACCCTACGAGCAGTACTTC.

The chain recombines TRBV7-9 with TRBJ1-4; weak D call: TRBD1 (6 bases). Trimming cost V 11 bases and J 8 bases, with 15 bases left between them. This CDR3 has 12 residues. CDR1 is SEHNR, CDR2 FQNEAQ, per germline (reference sequence). The DNA for the CDR3 is TGTGCCTCAGGCGGGGGCCAAGAAAAACTGTTTTTT. Translation gives CASGGGQEKLFF.

The chain carries TRBV5-5 and TRBJ2-6; D is possibly TRBD1 (5 bases). The germline V and J ends were trimmed by 3 bases and 0 bases, with 16 bases remaining between them. CDR1 and CDR2 from the germline V gene are SGHKS and YYEKEE (reference sequence). The CDR3 spans 18 residues. The CDR3 DNA reads as TGTGCCAGCAGCTCATTAGGGGTCCGGAGCTCTGGGGCCAACGTCCTGACTTTC. This sequence encodes CASSSLGVRSSGANVLTF. Full variable domain (outside the CDR3, taken from reference TRBV5-5 and TRBJ2-6): DAGVTQSPTHLIKTRGQQVTLRCSPISGHKSVSWYQQVLGQGPQFIFQYYEKEERGRGNFPDRFSARQFPNYSSELNVNALLLGDSALYLCASSSLGVRSSGANVLTFGAGSRLTVL.

This clone was observed a single time. This chain uses TRBV11-2 with TRBJ1-6, with 8 positions matching TRBD1. The CDR3 has 16 amino acids. Germline CDR1 reads SGHAT; CDR2 reads FQNNGV. J lost 7 bases, V lost 5 bases, and 10 bases had no gene match. CDR3: CASSHTGDRGNSPLHF. In DNA form, the CDR3 reads TGTGCCAGCAGCCACACCGGCGACAGGGGAAATTCACCCCTCCACTTT.

V gene TRBV5-5 combines with J gene TRBJ2-7, with 9 bases matching TRBD2. The CDR3 is 16 residues long. Germline CDR1 and CDR2: SGHKS and YYEKEE (reference sequence). The junction had 14 bases not matched to a gene; V was cut back by 4 bases and J by 6 bases. The CDR3 DNA is TGTGCCAGCAGCCCCTTGGAGCGGGGGGTGCGGGCCGAGCAGTACTTC. Translating gives CASSPLERGVRAEQYF.